These 21 T cell receptor beta chains share one sample of origin, sequenced in a study of metastatic and nonmetastatic thyroid tumors. Until they underwent thyroid surgery, no patient had received any treatment. TCRdb reanalyzed the PCR reads via MiXCR. The sample contains 16,000 or so clones, approximately 24% of which appear only once. The sequenced sample consisted of tumor tissue. These receptors came from a male donor with papillary thyroid cancer or a benign thyroid nodule (not recorded which). Some clones in this sample may be carry-over from other donors' samples.

At least ten counts were recorded for this clone. The genes are TRBV5-4 and TRBJ2-1; D is uncertain. Trimming cost V 4 bases and J 4 bases, with 12 bases left between them. CDR3 length equals 14 residues. Germline CDR1 and CDR2: SGHNT and YYREEE (reference sequence). The CDR3 DNA follows: TGTGCCAGCAGCCCTTTGGTAGGTTACAATGAGCAGTTCTTC. It is translated as CASSPLVGYNEQFF.

The chain links TRBV7-6 to TRBJ2-7; 10 bases align to TRBD1. The germline V gene encodes CDR1 SGHVS and CDR2 FNYEAQ. CDR3 size: 15 residues. Trimming at V came to 5 bases and at J to 1 base, leaving 5 bases not matched to a gene. In DNA form, the CDR3 reads TGTGCCAGCAGCCCCTGGACAGGGGGATCCTACGAGCAGTACTTC. Translation gives CASSPWTGGSYEQYF.

The V call is TRBV2, the J call TRBJ2-1; TRBD2 aligns across 7 bases. Trimming removed 8 bases from V and 9 bases from J; junction bases left unmatched: 13. The germline V gene encodes CDR1 SNHLY and CDR2 FYNNEI. CDR3 size: 14 residues. For the CDR3, the DNA is TGTGCCAGCGCGCCCTGGCCCGGGAGGTGTGAGCAGTTCTTC. This encodes CASAPWPGRCEQFF.

The table lists this clone with many counts. The chain couples TRBV7-2 to TRBJ2-7, with TRBD1 as a possible D gene (5 bases). V was pared by 5 bases and J by 2 bases, with 13 bases between. The CDR3 runs to 14 residues. The germline CDR1 and CDR2 sequences are SGHTA and FQGNSA. The CDR3 DNA sequence: TGTGCCAGCAGCCCCGACAGCCTTACCTACGAGCAGTACTTC. It yields the protein CASSPDSLTYEQYF.

This chain links TRBV11-2 with TRBJ1-4; TRBD1 might be the D (5 bases). Looked up from germline, CDR1 is SGHAT and CDR2 is FQNNGV. Deletions cut 6 bases from V and 4 bases from J, with 15 bases between. The CDR3 consists of 15 residues. The DNA of the CDR3 is TGTGCCAGCAGGTCCCCGACAGCCTTTAATGAAAAACTGTTTTTT. Amino acids: CASRSPTAFNEKLFF. Drawing the rest from reference TRBV11-2 and TRBJ1-4, the complete variable domain is EAGVAQSPRYKIIEKRQSVAFWCNPISGHATLYWYQQILGQGPKLLIQFQNNGVVDDSQLPKDRFSAERLKGVDSTLKIQPAKLEDSAVYLCASRSPTAFNEKLFFGSGTQLSVL.

This clone was seen a handful of times. The chain has TRBV6-1 and TRBJ2-7; D call uncertain. From germline, CDR1 is MNHNS and CDR2 SASEGT. The CDR3 is 10 residues long. V lost 8 bases, J lost 5 bases, and 7 bases lay in between. CDR3 sequence (DNA): TGTGCCAGCGTCGCCCACGAGCAGTACTTC. It codes for CASVAHEQYF.

By share of the sample, this clone is medium-sized. The chain recombines TRBV5-1 with TRBJ2-7; D is possibly TRBD1 (6 bases). V shed 0 bases and J shed 5 bases, with 12 bases lying between them. Germline CDR1 is SGHRS and CDR2 is YFSETQ. The CDR3 loop spans 14 amino acids. The CDR3 sequence: CASSLAKSGDEQYF. The CDR3 DNA follows: TGCGCCAGCAGCTTGGCAAAGTCAGGGGACGAGCAGTACTTC. Together with reference TRBV5-1 and TRBJ2-7, the CDR3 gives the full variable domain: KAGVTQTPRYLIKTRGQQVTLSCSPISGHRSVSWYQQTPGQGLQFLFEYFSETQRNKGNFPGRFSGRQFSNSRSEMNVSTLELGDSALYLCASSLAKSGDEQYFGPGTRLTVT.

The table lists this clone with many counts. The rearrangement joins TRBV7-9 to TRBJ1-4; 10 positions match TRBD1. V gave up 4 bases and J gave up 7 bases; unmatched junction bases: 12. Germline values: CDR1 SEHNR, CDR2 FQNEAQ (reference sequence). This CDR3 is built from 17 residues. The CDR3: CASSSKDRQGASEKLFF. Written as DNA, the CDR3 is TGTGCCAGCAGCTCAAAAGACAGACAGGGGGCGAGTGAAAAACTGTTTTTT.

This clone has a count of ten or more. The junction and the germline gene differ at one end; a read error may be behind it. The chain combines TRBV6-5 with TRBJ2-5; D may be TRBD1 (5 bases). CDR3 length: 15 amino acids. Germline CDR1 reads MNHEY; CDR2 reads SVGAGI. The CDR3 protein is CVSSYSWGLQETQYF. The CDR3 region has the DNA TGTGTCAGCAGTTACTCTTGGGGCCTTCAAGAGACCCAGTACTTC.

In its sample, this clone was seen many times. J is TRBJ2-3 and V is TRBV7-3; TRBD2 agrees at 8 bases. Germline assignment: CDR1 SGHTA and CDR2 FQGTGA. V gave up 5 bases and J gave up 5 bases; unmatched junction bases: 6. The CDR3 spans 14 residues. The CDR3 is CASSVQAGGDTQYF. CDR3 coding DNA: TGTGCCAGCAGCGTTCAGGCGGGAGGAGATACGCAGTATTTT.

This clone has only a few counts. The rearrangement links TRBV6-2 or TRBV6-3 to TRBJ2-3; 11 nucleotides align to TRBD2. The CDR3 consists of 17 residues. Germline CDR1 reads MNHEY; CDR2 reads SVGEGT. The ends lost 4 bases at V and 4 bases at J; junction bases unmatched: 10. CDR3 coding DNA: TGTGCCAGCAGTTCGTCCTTAACTAGCGGGAGCGCAGATACGCAGTATTTT. Amino acid sequence: CASSSSLTSGSADTQYF.

The sample holds a few counts of this clone. DNA of the CDR3: TGTGCCAGCAGTTTGGAGCAGGGGAACTATGGCTACACCTTC. Translation: CASSLEQGNYGYTF. The chain employs TRBV12-3 or TRBV12-4 and TRBJ1-2; D may be TRBD1 (6 bases). Trimming stripped 3 bases from V and 2 bases from J, with 10 bases between. The CDR3 is 14 amino acids.

This clone was picked up many times. The rearrangement links TRBV5-1 to TRBJ2-3; D may be TRBD1 (5 bases). The V end lost 0 bases, the J end lost 0 bases, and 11 bases lay between the germline ends. The length of the CDR3 is 16 residues. Germline V gives CDR1 SGHRS, CDR2 YFSETQ. The CDR3 bases are TGCGCCAGCAGCTTGGGGACACCTTATAGCACAGATACGCAGTATTTT. The encoded protein is CASSLGTPYSTDTQYF.

Many counts were recorded for this clone. This chain links TRBV6-1 with TRBJ1-5, with unresolved D. The germline V and J ends were trimmed by 4 bases and 0 bases, with 7 bases remaining between them. CDR3 length equals 14 residues. CDR1 and CDR2 (germline): MNHNS, SASEGT. The CDR3 here is CASSGIYSNQPQHF. The DNA for the CDR3 is TGTGCCAGCAGTGGCATATATAGCAATCAGCCCCAGCATTTT.

In this sample, this clone is medium-sized. The chain carries TRBV6-2 or TRBV6-3 and TRBJ1-3, with D possibly TRBD1 on 5 matching bases. V was clipped by 2 bases and J by 0 bases, with 8 bases between them. The CDR3 sequence is 15 residues long. Per the germline V gene, CDR1 is MNHEY and CDR2 is SVGEGT. In DNA form, the CDR3 reads TGTGCCAGCAGTTACCAGGGAAACTCTGGAAACACCATATATTTT. Translation gives CASSYQGNSGNTIYF.

The V and J genes are TRBV18 and TRBJ2-1, with D perhaps matching TRBD1 (6 bases). CDR1 and CDR2 from the germline V gene are KGHSH and LQKENI. V dropped 3 bases and J dropped 5 bases, with 11 bases sitting between them. The CDR3 is made up of 14 amino acids. This CDR3 is CASSPGDNNNEQFF. The DNA of the CDR3 is TGTGCCAGCTCACCTGGGGACAATAACAATGAGCAGTTCTTC.

The sample holds many counts of this clone. A read error may be the cause here, since a much bigger clone is one base away. The gene calls are TRBV5-6 and TRBJ2-3, with D perhaps matching TRBD1 or TRBD2 (5 bases each). The CDR3 has 16 amino acids. The V gene's germline CDR1 is SGHDT and CDR2 YYEEEE. Trimming stripped 1 base from V and 1 base from J, with 13 bases between. The CDR3 loop is CASSLRGGHGTDTQYF. In nucleotides, the CDR3 is TGTGCCAGCAGCTTGAGAGGAGGACATGGCACAGATACGCAGTATTTT.

This clone was seen ten or more times. This chain joins TRBV18 and TRBJ2-7, with 9 bases aligning to TRBD1. Germline V gene lookup returns CDR1 KGHSH and CDR2 LQKENI. This CDR3 has 15 amino acids. The ends lost 2 bases at V and 3 bases at J; junction bases unmatched: 5. CDR3 DNA sequence: TGTGCCAGCTCACCAGGACAGGGGATTCTCTACGAGCAGTACTTC. It yields the protein CASSPGQGILYEQYF.

This clone came up a few times. This chain connects TRBV6-1 to TRBJ2-7, with 7 bases fitting TRBD2. The CDR3 length is 13 residues. Germline CDR1 MNHNS, CDR2 SASEGT. The ends lost 10 bases at V and 3 bases at J; junction bases unmatched: 9. This CDR3 reads CATRWGGYYEQYF. Written as DNA, the CDR3 is TGTGCCACCCGATGGGGGGGGTACTACGAGCAGTACTTC.

The sample holds many counts of this clone. Here the CDR3 DNA reads TGTGCCAGCAGTTACTCGGGGGTGGGATTAGCGGGAACGGATACGCAGTATTTT. Translating gives CASSYSGVGLAGTDTQYF. The chain is built from TRBV6-5 and TRBJ2-3; TRBD2 matches 8 bases. The V gene's germline CDR1 is MNHEY and CDR2 SVGAGI. The CDR3 is 18 residues long. Unmatched junction bases numbered 14, after V lost 0 bases and J lost 6 bases.

This clone has ten or more counts. The J gene is TRBJ2-3, the V gene TRBV7-9; TRBD2 aligns across 9 bases. The CDR3 is made up of 15 amino acids. Germline trimming cut 2 bases from V and 5 bases from J; bases unmatched to any gene: 5. Per the germline V gene, CDR1 is SEHNR and CDR2 is FQNEAQ (reference sequence). CDR3 DNA sequence: TGTGCCAGCAGCTTATTTAGCGGGAGTGGAGATACGCAGTATTTT. Translation gives CASSLFSGSGDTQYF.